Below, 26 T cell receptor beta chains from the same sample are listed, as sequenced in a study of blood T cell repertoires in COVID-19. The data were produced by immunoSEQ multiplex PCR, yet TCRdb's version contains in-frame clones alone and is incomplete. The repertoire includes approximately 210,000 clones, over 75% of them detected once, and 9.5% to 13% sits in the top ten. The sample comprised peripheral blood. These TCRs come from a man in his fifties with COVID-19, enrolled during active disease.

This clone has only one observation. The chain employs TRBV29-1 and TRBJ2-2, with 7 bases that match TRBD1. The V segment lost 3 bases and the J segment 7 bases; nucleotides outside the gene matches: 5. The CDR3 length is 13 residues. Germline CDR1 is SQVTM and CDR2 is ANQGSEA. CDR3 sequence reads: CSVDTGVSGELFF. DNA for the CDR3: TGCAGCGTTGATACAGGGGTCAGCGGGGAGCTGTTTTTT.

The table lists this clone with a few counts. The chain is built from TRBV7-9 and TRBJ1-2, with D perhaps TRBD1 (6 bases). Trimming removed 5 bases at V and 2 bases at J, with 9 bases between. The CDR3 is made up of 13 amino acids. The germline CDR1 and CDR2 sequences are SEHNR and FQNEAQ (reference sequence). CDR3 residues: CASSQQGNYGYTF. For the CDR3, the DNA is TGTGCCAGCAGCCAACAGGGAAACTATGGCTACACCTTC.

This chain uses TRBV29-1 with TRBJ2-7; 9 bases are shared with TRBD2. The CDR3 runs 14 residues. J lost 2 bases, V lost 7 bases, and 9 bases had no gene match. Germline loops: CDR1 SQVTM, CDR2 ANQGSEA. The chain's CDR3 is CSARGTSPPYEQYF. CDR3 coding DNA: TGCAGCGCCAGAGGGACTAGCCCTCCCTACGAGCAGTACTTC.

This chain links TRBV15 with TRBJ1-3; unclear D gene. Germline V gives CDR1 LNHNV, CDR2 YYDKDF (reference sequence). There are 15 residues in the CDR3. Trimming removed 2 bases from V and 4 bases from J, with 12 bases in between. The CDR3 DNA reads TGTGCCACCAGCAGATTCAGCGAACGCGGAAACACCATATATTTT. Its protein is CATSRFSERGNTIYF.

The chain employs TRBV5-1 and TRBJ2-5; TRBD2 aligns across 13 bases. This CDR3 contains 15 residues. Germline values: CDR1 SGHRS, CDR2 YFSETQ. With 0 bases clipped from V and 6 bases from J, the junction kept 2 bases outside the gene matches. This CDR3 reads CASSLGLAGGQTQYF. CDR3 DNA sequence: TGCGCCAGCAGCTTGGGACTAGCGGGAGGACAGACCCAGTACTTC.

The chain carries TRBV19 and TRBJ2-1, with 16 bases lining up with TRBD2. The V segment lost 6 bases and the J segment 2 bases; nucleotides outside the gene matches: 13. This CDR3 comprises 20 residues. The germline V gene encodes CDR1 LNHDA and CDR2 SQIVND (reference sequence). CDR3 region: CASSPGTSGRAPNPYNEQFF. In nucleotides, the CDR3 is TGTGCCAGTAGCCCGGGGACTAGCGGGAGGGCCCCTAACCCCTACAATGAGCAGTTCTTC.

The gene calls are TRBV7-2 and TRBJ1-2; no reliable D call. Trimming removed 7 bases from V and 5 bases from J, with 11 bases in between. There are 12 residues in the CDR3. Looked up from germline, CDR1 is SGHTA and CDR2 is FQGNSA. The CDR3 DNA follows: TGTGCCAGCACAGGTGGCGGGTATGGCTACACCTTC. Amino acids: CASTGGGYGYTF. The full variable domain, its missing parts supplied by reference TRBV7-2 and TRBJ1-2, is GAGVSQSPSNKVTEKGKDVELRCDPISGHTALYWYRQSLGQGLEFLIYFQGNSAPDKSGLPSDRFSAERTGGSVSTLTIQRTQQEDSAVYLCASTGGGYGYTFGSGTRLTVV.

V usage is TRBV5-1 and J usage is TRBJ2-4, with a weak D call TRBD1 (6 bases). The CDR3 is made up of 15 amino acids. Per the germline V gene, CDR1 is SGHRS and CDR2 is YFSETQ. V was cut by 4 bases and J by 8 bases, with 19 bases left in between. CDR3 region: CASSAMDRTKDIQYF. CDR3 DNA: TGCGCCAGCAGCGCTATGGACAGAACAAAGGACATTCAGTACTTC.

The chain recombines TRBV20-1 with TRBJ2-7, with D unresolved. The CDR3 has 11 amino acids. The V end was cut by 3 bases, the J end by 3 bases, with 6 bases between. The germline V gene has CDR1 DFQATT and CDR2 SNEGSKA (reference sequence). The CDR3 DNA reads as TGCAGTGCTAGTCGCGGCTACGAGCAGTACTTC. As protein: CSASRGYEQYF.

The chain carries TRBV6-1 and TRBJ1-2; 10 bases fit TRBD1. Germline trimming cut 4 bases from V and 0 bases from J; bases unmatched to any gene: 8. Germline V gives CDR1 MNHNS, CDR2 SASEGT. The length of the CDR3 is 17 residues. The CDR3 DNA reads as TGTGCCAGCAGTGGAACGGGACAGGGGTCCCCTAACTATGGCTACACCTTC. It is translated as CASSGTGQGSPNYGYTF.

This clone was recorded once. The genes are TRBV19 and TRBJ2-7; TRBD1 agrees at 8 bases. Germline assignment: CDR1 LNHDA and CDR2 SQIVND (reference sequence). With V trimmed by 3 bases and J by 7 bases, 8 bases remained unmatched. The CDR3 sequence is 14 residues long. CDR3 loop: CASSIGQGVSEQYF. CDR3 nucleotide sequence: TGTGCCAGTAGTATCGGACAGGGAGTGAGTGAGCAGTACTTC. Supplemented by reference TRBV19 and TRBJ2-7, the full variable domain reads DGGITQSPKYLFRKEGQNVTLSCEQNLNHDAMYWYRQDPGQGLRLIYYSQIVNDFQKGDIAEGYSVSREKKESFPLTVTSAQKNPTAFYLCASSIGQGVSEQYFGPGTRLTVT.

Turning to this clone: An end of the junction does not agree with germline; a read error may underlie this. This chain joins TRBV5-1 and TRBJ2-7; 8 bases map to TRBD1. CDR1 and CDR2 (germline): SGHRS, YFSETQ. This CDR3 has 16 amino acids. The CDR3 DNA reads as TGCGCCAGCAGATTGGACCTTACAGGGGGCTCCTACGAGCAGTACTTC. This translates into CASRLDLTGGSYEQYF.

The chain is built from TRBV18 and TRBJ2-2, with a tentative D call TRBD1 (5 bases). V was cut by 3 bases and J by 2 bases, with 13 bases left in between. Germline V gene data show CDR1 as KGHSH and CDR2 as LQKENI. The CDR3 consists of 16 residues. The CDR3 protein is CASSPNSQGNTGELFF. CDR3 bases: TGTGCCAGCTCACCGAATAGCCAGGGCAACACCGGGGAGCTGTTTTTT.

The chain joins TRBV7-3 to TRBJ1-1; the D gene is possibly TRBD1 (5 bases). The CDR3 sequence is 16 residues long. Trimming removed 0 bases at V and 1 base at J, with 12 bases between. Germline assignment: CDR1 SGHTA and CDR2 FQGTGA. CDR3 coding DNA: TGTGCCAGCAGCTTAACCGGAGGAGGGGCGAACACTGAAGCTTTCTTT. This sequence encodes CASSLTGGGANTEAFF. Based on the CDR3 plus reference TRBV7-3 and TRBJ1-1, the full variable domain is GAGVSQTPSNKVTEKGKYVELRCDPISGHTALYWYRQSLGQGPEFLIYFQGTGAADDSGLPNDRFFAVRPEGSVSTLKIQRTERGDSAVYLCASSLTGGGANTEAFFGQGTRLTVV.

This chain joins TRBV5-4 and TRBJ2-2, with D perhaps TRBD2 (5 bases). Trimming stripped 4 bases from V and 6 bases from J, with 19 bases between. Germline CDR1 reads SGHNT; CDR2 reads YYREEE (reference sequence). The CDR3 spans 16 residues. CDR3 protein: CASSQQPEVPPGELFF. For the CDR3, the DNA is TGTGCCAGCAGCCAACAACCGGAGGTACCACCCGGGGAGCTGTTTTTT.

The sample holds one count of this clone. The V and J genes are TRBV5-5 and TRBJ1-2; tentatively, D is TRBD1 (5 bases). CDR3 size: 14 residues. The V gene lost 4 bases and the J gene lost 5 bases, with 15 bases spanning the gap. The germline gives CDR1 SGHKS, CDR2 YYEKEE (reference sequence). The CDR3 loop is CASSPGGARYGYTF. CDR3 coding DNA: TGTGCCAGCAGCCCGGGAGGGGCTCGGTATGGCTACACCTTC.

The chain carries TRBV27 and TRBJ2-7; 8 bases agree with TRBD2. The junction had 12 bases not matched to a gene; V was cut back by 5 bases and J by 6 bases. Looked up from germline, CDR1 is MNHEY and CDR2 is SMNVEV (reference sequence). The CDR3 contains 15 residues. CDR3 sequence reads: CASSGNSGIAAEQYF. The CDR3, as DNA: TGTGCCAGCAGTGGGAATAGCGGGATCGCGGCCGAGCAGTACTTC.

The rearrangement joins TRBV24-1 to TRBJ2-2, with TRBD1 matching 7 bases. Germline assignment: CDR1 KGHDR and CDR2 SFDVKD. V shed 8 bases and J 0 bases; nucleotides not matched to a gene: 8. The CDR3 covers 16 residues. CDR3 sequence (DNA): TGTGCCACCACCTCCAGACAGGGCCCGAACACCGGGGAGCTGTTTTTT. This translates into CATTSRQGPNTGELFF.

J is TRBJ2-7 and V is TRBV29-1; D perhaps matches TRBD1 (6 bases). V lost 3 bases and J lost 5, with 11 bases in between. Germline assignment: CDR1 SQVTM and CDR2 ANQGSEA. The CDR3 runs to 12 residues. CDR3 coding DNA: TGCAGCGTTGATCGGGACATGGACGAGCAGTACTTC. It yields the protein CSVDRDMDEQYF.

Concerning this clone itself: Different DNA sequences within this sample yield the same CDR3. The V and J genes are TRBV28 and TRBJ1-2, with 7 bases matching TRBD1. The ends lost 6 bases at V and 0 bases at J; junction bases unmatched: 4. This CDR3 has 14 residues. The V gene's germline CDR1 is MDHEN and CDR2 SYDVKM. The CDR3 sequence: CASSPGGSNYGYTF. The CDR3 DNA sequence: TGTGCCAGCAGCCCAGGGGGTTCTAACTATGGCTACACCTTC.

The chain couples TRBV5-4 to TRBJ2-1, with D hard to call. The V and J ends lost 4 bases and 6 bases respectively, with 8 bases between them. This CDR3 is built from 12 residues. CDR1 and CDR2 (germline): SGHNT, YYREEE (reference sequence). The DNA for the CDR3 is TGTGCCAGCAGCGCCCCGGGCAATGAGCAGTTCTTC. Protein sequence: CASSAPGNEQFF.

J is TRBJ2-3 and V is TRBV7-2; TRBD1 might be the D (5 bases). The CDR3 loop spans 15 amino acids. V dropped 2 bases and J dropped 0 bases, with 9 bases sitting between them. Germline V gene lookup returns CDR1 SGHTA and CDR2 FQGNSA. The CDR3 DNA reads TGTGCCAGCAGCTTACAGGGTATGAGCACAGATACGCAGTATTTT. Translation: CASSLQGMSTDTQYF.

The chain links TRBV5-1 to TRBJ1-1; 7 bases are shared with TRBD1. The length of the CDR3 is 14 residues. The J segment lost 1 base and the V segment lost 4 bases, leaving 4 bases of the junction unmatched. CDR1 and CDR2 from the germline V gene are SGHRS and YFSETQ. CDR3: CASSLRQGNTEAFF. CDR3 bases: TGCGCCAGCAGCCTGAGACAGGGGAACACTGAAGCTTTCTTT.

Note on this clone: Other DNA sequences from this sample encode an identical CDR3 as well. This chain joins TRBV5-1 and TRBJ2-7; TRBD1 might be the D (5 bases). Germline lookup yields CDR1 SGHRS and CDR2 YFSETQ. Trimming left V 0 bases short and J 1 base short, with 8 bases between. There are 14 residues in the CDR3. CDR3 in amino acids: CASSLATGSYEQYF. DNA for the CDR3: TGCGCCAGCAGCTTGGCTACAGGTTCCTACGAGCAGTACTTC. Combining the CDR3 with reference TRBV5-1 and TRBJ2-7 gives the whole variable domain KAGVTQTPRYLIKTRGQQVTLSCSPISGHRSVSWYQQTPGQGLQFLFEYFSETQRNKGNFPGRFSGRQFSNSRSEMNVSTLELGDSALYLCASSLATGSYEQYFGPGTRLTVT.

This sequence joins TRBV27 and TRBJ1-2, with D possibly TRBD1 on 6 matching bases. Germline values: CDR1 MNHEY, CDR2 SMNVEV (reference sequence). The CDR3 runs 12 residues. Trimming took off 5 bases at V and 7 bases at J, with 11 bases between the two ends. CDR3 loop: CASSGQGFGYTF. CDR3 sequence (DNA): TGTGCCAGCAGTGGCCAGGGGTTTGGCTACACCTTC.

This clone appeared once. The gene calls are TRBV12-3 or TRBV12-4 and TRBJ1-2, with 10 bases that match TRBD1. V shed 6 bases and J 4 bases; nucleotides not matched to a gene: 2. The length of the CDR3 is 13 residues. CDR3 DNA: TGTGCCAGCAGAGGGACAGGGGTCTATGGCTACACCTTC. It specifies CASRGTGVYGYTF.